These 18 T cell receptor beta chains were all obtained from the same sample, sequenced in a study of T-cell memory formation after mild COVID-19. Using its own MiXCR run on the 5' RACE reads, TCRdb lists one record per CDR3 protein. The sample has around 340,000 distinct CDR3 sequences, 10% to 15% seen once. What was sequenced was PBMCs or a T cell subset sorted from them (not recorded which). The source of these receptors is a man aged 18 to 29 who had mild COVID-19 (a few samples of this study predate the infection). Cell type and time point are not known.

This clonotype was recorded a few times. The V call is TRBV2, the J call TRBJ1-5; D call uncertain. The CDR3 has 10 residues. The germline V gene encodes CDR1 SNHLY and CDR2 FYNNEI. Trimming removed 4 bases at V and 11 bases at J, with 6 bases between. The CDR3: CASSGQAQHF. The DNA for the CDR3 is TGTGCCAGCAGTGGGCAGGCCCAGCATTTT.

In this sample, this clonotype turned up a few times. The rearrangement joins TRBV10-2 to TRBJ2-3, with 7 bases identical to TRBD1. J lost 1 base, V lost 8 bases, and 6 bases had no gene match. This CDR3 has 14 residues. Per the germline V gene, CDR1 is WSHSY and CDR2 is SAAADI. CDR3 bases: TGCGCCAGCTCTACAGGGGTTGGCACAGATACGCAGTATTTT. Amino acids: CASSTGVGTDTQYF.

Many counts were recorded for this clonotype. This chain connects TRBV5-1 to TRBJ2-1; D unclear. Deletions cut 2 bases from V and 8 bases from J, with 5 bases between. There are 11 residues in the CDR3. CDR1 and CDR2 (germline): SGHRS, YFSETQ. The CDR3 nucleotides are TGCGCCAGCAGCTTCGACTATGAGCAGTTCTTC. It encodes CASSFDYEQFF.

V is TRBV7-8 and J is TRBJ2-3, with no clear D. Germline CDR1 reads SGHVS; CDR2 reads FQNEAQ. CDR3 size: 15 residues. Trimming removed 5 bases at V and 4 bases at J, with 16 bases between. The CDR3 is CASSHDLSLADTQYF. In DNA, the CDR3 is TGTGCCAGCAGCCATGACCTGTCCCTGGCAGATACGCAGTATTTT.

A few counts support this clonotype. This sequence joins TRBV20-1 and TRBJ2-4; 8 positions agree with TRBD1. This CDR3 region has 13 residues. In germline, CDR1 is DFQATT, CDR2 SNEGSKA (reference sequence). The V segment lost 6 bases and the J segment 3 bases; nucleotides outside the gene matches: 4. CDR3 DNA: TGCAGTGCCCCGGACAGGGTCAAAAACATTCAGTACTTC. It is translated as CSAPDRVKNIQYF.

The rearrangement uses TRBV6-4 and TRBJ2-1; D might be TRBD1 or TRBD2, each matching 6 bases. The CDR3 spans 15 residues. The V gene's germline CDR1 is MRHNA and CDR2 SNTAGT. V was shortened by 3 bases and J by 2 bases, with 11 bases between the two germline ends. The CDR3 nucleotides are TGTGCCAGCAGTGAAGAGGGGGGCCCCTACAATGAGCAGTTCTTC. Its translation is CASSEEGGPYNEQFF.

J is TRBJ2-1 and V is TRBV7-8, with D possibly being TRBD1 (5 bases). The CDR3 totals 13 residues. CDR1 is SGHVS and CDR2 is FQNEAQ in the germline V gene. V lost 4 bases, J lost 4 bases, and 8 bases lay in between. CDR3 residues: CASSSDSYNEQFF. The CDR3 DNA reads TGTGCCAGCAGCTCTGACAGTTACAATGAGCAGTTCTTC. The variable domain in full, with the rest retrieved from reference TRBV7-8 and TRBJ2-1, is GAGVSQSPRYKVAKRGQDVALRCDPISGHVSLFWYQQALGQGPEFLTYFQNEAQLDKSGLPSDRFFAERPEGSVSTLKIQRTQQEDSAVYLCASSSDSYNEQFFGPGTRLTVL.

This clonotype was observed a few times. The chain employs TRBV5-1 and TRBJ1-2, with 9 bases aligning to TRBD1. Trimming cost V 4 bases and J 7 bases; bases outside gene matches: 2. Germline lookup yields CDR1 SGHRS and CDR2 YFSETQ. CDR3 length: 12 residues. CDR3 DNA: TGCGCCAGCAGCGGGGACAGGGCTGGCTACACCTTC. It specifies CASSGDRAGYTF.

This clonotype was found a few times. The chain links TRBV6-2 or TRBV6-3 to TRBJ2-2; 9 nucleotides align to TRBD2. Germline lookup yields CDR1 MNHEY and CDR2 SVGEGT. V gave up 4 bases and J gave up 9 bases; unmatched junction bases: 9. The CDR3 is made up of 15 amino acids. CDR3 DNA: TGTGCCAGCAGTTTCCAGCGGGGGGCTCTCCGGGAGCTGTTTTTT. It codes for CASSFQRGALRELFF.

The rearrangement links TRBV7-9 to TRBJ1-6; D not certain. This CDR3 is 12 amino acids long. Germline V CDR1 and CDR2: SEHNR, FQNEAQ (reference sequence). With 5 bases removed from V and 13 bases from J, the gap between germline ends came to 12 bases. In nucleotides, the CDR3 is TGTGCCAGCAGCGCCGACGGCGCCCCCCTCCACTTT. Protein sequence: CASSADGAPLHF.

This clonotype was found once. The chain carries TRBV6-1 and TRBJ2-7; the D gene is possibly TRBD1 (6 bases). The germline V gene encodes CDR1 MNHNS and CDR2 SASEGT. This CDR3 is 13 amino acids long. V was shortened by 5 bases and J by 7 bases, with 15 bases between the two germline ends. The DNA of the CDR3 is TGTGCCAGCAGTACAACAGGGATCGAAGAGCAGTACGTC. Translating it yields CASSTTGIEEQYV.

The rearrangement links TRBV7-2 to TRBJ2-3, with TRBD2 identical over 8 bases. The CDR3 contains 14 residues. V lost 5 bases, J lost 8 bases, and 9 bases stayed unmatched. CDR1 is SGHTA and CDR2 is FQGNSA in the germline V gene. CDR3 sequence reads: CASSPGGDAGTQYF. DNA for the CDR3: TGTGCCAGCAGCCCGGGAGGGGATGCTGGTACGCAGTATTTT.

The table lists this clonotype with many counts. The chain carries TRBV3-1 and TRBJ1-4; D remains unclear. Between the trimmed V and J ends, which lost 3 bases and 9 bases, there was a span of 11 bases. The V gene's germline CDR1 is LGHDT and CDR2 YNNKEL (reference sequence). The CDR3 is made up of 13 amino acids. The CDR3 is CASSHPALKKLFF. Here the CDR3 DNA reads TGTGCCAGCAGCCACCCCGCCCTGAAAAAACTGTTTTTT.

This clonotype was picked up many times. The genes are TRBV7-9 and TRBJ1-1; D is uncertain. Germline V CDR1 and CDR2: SEHNR, FQNEAQ (reference sequence). The V gene lost 0 bases and the J gene lost 7 bases, with 0 bases spanning the gap. The CDR3 is made up of 10 amino acids. The CDR3 sequence: CASSLAEAFF. CDR3 in DNA: TGTGCCAGCAGCTTAGCTGAAGCTTTCTTT.

In this sample, this clonotype turned up a few times. The gene calls are TRBV11-2 and TRBJ1-2, with TRBD1 as a possible D gene (5 bases). Germline V gene lookup returns CDR1 SGHAT and CDR2 FQNNGV. The CDR3 spans 14 residues. V lost 6 bases and J lost 3, with 14 bases in between. CDR3 DNA: TGTGCCAGCAGTTGGGGGGACTCCTACTATGGCTACACCTTC. Its translation is CASSWGDSYYGYTF.

The table lists this clonotype with a few counts. The chain joins TRBV6-6 to TRBJ1-5; 7 bases map to TRBD1. The length of the CDR3 is 14 residues. V was pared by 7 bases and J by 7 bases, with 10 bases of the junction left unmatched. The germline V gene has CDR1 MNHNY and CDR2 SVGAGI (reference sequence). Here the CDR3 reads CASNDRERNQPQHF. Here the CDR3 DNA reads TGTGCCAGCAATGACAGGGAGCGGAACCAGCCCCAGCATTTT.

This clonotype came up a few times. The V and J genes are TRBV10-3 and TRBJ2-7; 12 bases agree with TRBD1. This CDR3 has 17 amino acids. V was clipped by 3 bases and J by 0 bases; unmatched bases: 6. CDR1 is ENHRY and CDR2 is SYGVKD in the germline V gene. CDR3 in DNA: TGTGCCATCAGTGACGGGACAGGGGGCCTCCTCTCCTACGAGCAGTACTTC. Translated: CAISDGTGGLLSYEQYF.

The rearrangement joins TRBV4-1 to TRBJ1-1, with D unclear. The CDR3 is 15 amino acids. Germline values: CDR1 MGHRA, CDR2 YSYEKL. Trimming removed 3 bases from V and 2 bases from J, with 13 bases in between. The CDR3, as DNA: TGCGCCAGCAGCCACATCCCACAGCCTAACACTGAAGCTTTCTTT. It yields the protein CASSHIPQPNTEAFF.